The clone carrying this T cell receptor (beta chain) was seen a handful of times. CDR1 and CDR2 from the germline V gene are MNHEY and SVGAGI. This CDR3 contains 18 residues. V was shortened by 3 bases and J by 1 base, with 21 bases between the two germline ends. The PBMCs were taken from roughly 10 ml of fresh peripheral blood. The data were obtained in a study of T cells in Graves' hyperthyroidism and ophthalmopathy. The CDR3 regions of TCR beta were amplified from RNA transcripts. With the HTBI primer set, the TCR CDR3 went through a first round of RT-PCR. Each CDR3 protein gets one entry after TCRdb re-called the multiplex PCR reads with MiXCR. The sample lists almost 600,000 distinct CDR3 sequences; approximately 14% were seen once.

The chain couples TRBV6-5 to TRBJ1-2; D uncertain. This TCR came from a woman younger than 45 with Graves' hyperthyroidism that later progressed to Graves' ophthalmopathy. Sequenced sample: blood. The CDR3 loop is CASSYPGRIFSVNYGYTF. CDR3 coding DNA: TGTGCCAGCAGTTATCCAGGAAGAATATTTTCCGTTAACTATGGCTACACCTTC.